This TCR beta chain came from a study of T-cell reconstitution after alpha-beta-depleted transplantation in children. The table lists this clonotype with a few counts. The CDR3 runs to 14 residues. V was trimmed by 3 bases and J by 10 bases, leaving 13 bases between them. During its preparation, the TCRbeta library received unique molecular identifiers. TCRdb used MiXCR to reprocess the PCR reads, holding one entry per CDR3 protein. The sample includes about 460,000 distinct CDR3 sequences, around 12% of them seen just once. Sample: PBMCs from the stem cell graft donor, taken from the stem cell graft. This clonotype was obtained from a human donor who donated a stem cell graft to a child with combined immunodeficiency. J is TRBJ1-6 and V is TRBV12-3 or TRBV12-4, with D uncertain. CDR3 in DNA: TGTGCCAGCAGTTTCCTTAACGGGCTGTCACCCCTCCACTTT. Translation gives CASSFLNGLSPLHF.